This TCR beta chain came from a study of blood T cell repertoires in COVID-19. Study context: There were acute and convalescent COVID-19 samples, and they came from the United States, Italy and Spain.

Here immunoSEQ multiplex PCR was the method, and the copy in TCRdb shows in-frame clones only, minus some. The data contain 400,000 to 550,000 clones, around 89% of them seen just once; the ten biggest clones take up roughly 4%. The specimen was peripheral blood. This receptor was taken from a woman aged 25 to 45 with acute or convalescent COVID-19.

CDR3 sequence: CARSRVLARNEQFF. In DNA form, the CDR3 reads TGTGCCAGGAGCCGAGTCCTCGCTAGGAATGAGCAGTTCTTC. The chain joins TRBV7-8 to TRBJ2-1; D ambiguous. This CDR3 spans 14 amino acids. The germline V and J ends were trimmed by 9 bases and 7 bases, with 19 bases remaining between them. Germline CDR1 SGHVS, CDR2 FQNEAQ.